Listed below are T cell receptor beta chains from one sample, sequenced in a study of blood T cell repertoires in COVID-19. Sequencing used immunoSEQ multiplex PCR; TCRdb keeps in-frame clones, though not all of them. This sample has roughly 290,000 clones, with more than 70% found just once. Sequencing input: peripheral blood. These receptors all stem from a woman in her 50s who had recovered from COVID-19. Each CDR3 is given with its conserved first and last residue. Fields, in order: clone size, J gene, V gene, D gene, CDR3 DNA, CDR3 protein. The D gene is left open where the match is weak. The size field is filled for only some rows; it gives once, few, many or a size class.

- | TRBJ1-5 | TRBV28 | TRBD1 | TGTGCCAGCAGAGGACAGGGTTGGCAGCCCCAGCATTTT | CASRGQGWQPQHF
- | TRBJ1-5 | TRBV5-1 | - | TGCGCCAGCAGCCCCGAAGGGGCTAATCAGCCCCAGCATTTT | CASSPEGANQPQHF
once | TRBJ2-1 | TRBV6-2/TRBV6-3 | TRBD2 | TGTGCCAGCAGTAAACAGGGACTAGTCAACAATGAGCAGTTCTTC | CASSKQGLVNNEQFF
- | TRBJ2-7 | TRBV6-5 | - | TGTGCCAGCACTGTCTCGACAGGAACGAACTACGAGCAGTACTTC | CASTVSTGTNYEQYF
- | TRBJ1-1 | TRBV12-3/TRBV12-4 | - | TGTGCCAGCGGAATACAGGACCAAGCTTTCTTT | CASGIQDQAFF
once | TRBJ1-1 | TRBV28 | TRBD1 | TGTGCCAGCAGGGGGACAGGGAATACTGAAGCTTTCTTT | CASRGTGNTEAFF
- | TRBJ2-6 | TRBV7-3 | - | TGTGCCAGCAGCAGTGGCACCTCTGGGGCCAACGTCCTGACTTTC | CASSSGTSGANVLTF
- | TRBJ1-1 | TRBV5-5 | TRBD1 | TGTGCCAGCAGCTGGGGACAGGGGGGCACTGAAGCTTTCTTT | CASSWGQGGTEAFF
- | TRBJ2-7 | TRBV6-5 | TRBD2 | TGTGCCAGCCGCAGTCTAGCGGTTGCCTACGAGCAGTACTTC | CASRSLAVAYEQYF
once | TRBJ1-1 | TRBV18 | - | TGTGCCAGCTCACCGGCGAACACTGAAGCTTTCTTT | CASSPANTEAFF
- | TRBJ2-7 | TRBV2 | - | TGTGCCAGCAGTGAAATCACCCGAGCTGACACCTTTAACGAGCAGTACTTC | CASSEITRADTFNEQYF
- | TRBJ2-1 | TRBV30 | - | TGTGCCTGGAGTACAACAGCTAAAAGCTCCTACAATGAGCAGTTCTTC | CAWSTTAKSSYNEQFF
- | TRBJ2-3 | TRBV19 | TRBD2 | TGTGCCAGTAGTATAGTAGGACGGGAGGGTACAGATACGCAGTATTTT | CASSIVGREGTDTQYF
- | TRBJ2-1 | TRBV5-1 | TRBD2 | TGCGCCAGCAGCGGGGTGGCTAGCGGGAGTTCCTACAATGAGCAGTTCTTC | CASSGVASGSSYNEQFF
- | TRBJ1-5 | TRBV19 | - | TGTGCCAGTAGTATTGCAGGGTTCGGGCAGCCCCAGCATTTT | CASSIAGFGQPQHF
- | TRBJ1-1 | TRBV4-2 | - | TGTGCCAGCAGCCCCACAGGTATGAACACTGAAGCTTTCTTT | CASSPTGMNTEAFF
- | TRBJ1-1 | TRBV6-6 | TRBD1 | TGTGCCAGCAGGTCCGACAGGGTGGAGTACACTGAAGCTTTCTTT | CASRSDRVEYTEAFF
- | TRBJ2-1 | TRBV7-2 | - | TGTGTCGTGGCCAGCGGTAGGTACAATGAGCAGTTCTTC | CVVASGRYNEQFF
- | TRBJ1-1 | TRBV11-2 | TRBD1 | TGTGCCAGCAGCCGTCGGACAGGGAACACTGAAGCTTTCTTT | CASSRRTGNTEAFF
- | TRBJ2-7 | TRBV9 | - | TGTGCCAGCAGTAGGGACCCCGGGACTTCCAACTACGAGCAGTACTTC | CASSRDPGTSNYEQYF
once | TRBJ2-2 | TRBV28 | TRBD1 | TGTGCCAGCAGGGACAGGGCGAACACCGGGGAGCTGTTTTTT | CASRDRANTGELFF
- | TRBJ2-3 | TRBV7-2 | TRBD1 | TGTGCCAGCAGCCCGGGGGACAGGCCCTACACAGATACGCAGTATTTT | CASSPGDRPYTDTQYF
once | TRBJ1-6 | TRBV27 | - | TGTGCCAGCAGGGTGGTTCGGGACACCTGGAAACCCCTCCACTTT | CASRVVRDTWKPLHF
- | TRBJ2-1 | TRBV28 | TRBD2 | TGTGCCAGCAGTTGGGGACTAGCGGAGATGGGGGGTCAGTTCTTC | CASSWGLAEMGGQFF
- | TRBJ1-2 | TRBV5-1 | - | TGCGCCAGCAGCTTGAGAGGATTAGCTAACTATGGCTACACCTTC | CASSLRGLANYGYTF
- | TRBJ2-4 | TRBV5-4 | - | TGTGCCAGCAGCCCCGACTTGCCTCGTACCAAAAACATTCAGTACTTC | CASSPDLPRTKNIQYF
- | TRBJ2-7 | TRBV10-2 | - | TGCGCCAGCAGCAGGGGAAGCTTAGAGCAGTACTTC | CASSRGSLEQYF
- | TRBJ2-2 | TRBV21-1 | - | TGTGCCAGCATCCGGACTAGCGGGAGCCAACGCACCGGGGAGCTGTTTTTT | CASIRTSGSQRTGELFF